This TCR beta chain was recovered during a study of T-cell reconstitution after alpha-beta-depleted transplantation in children. Unique molecular identifiers were incorporated during preparation of the TCRbeta library. TCRdb reprocessed the PCR reads with MiXCR, giving one entry per CDR3 protein. The table shows fewer than 700,000 distinct CDR3 sequences, with approximately 12% occurring only once. The V end lost 8 bases, the J end lost 3 bases, and 7 bases lay between the germline ends. Germline CDR1 MDHEN, CDR2 SYDVKM. There are 11 residues in the CDR3. The starting material was PBMCs, mostly from graft donor cells, obtained 360 days after TCRalphabeta/CD19-depleted stem cell transplant. The chain is built from TRBV28 and TRBJ1-1, with D unresolved. The source is a male patient aged 10 to 17 who had a stem cell transplant for acute myeloid leukemia, so the T cells may come from the graft donor. As DNA, the CDR3 is TGTGCCAGCTCCCCCGACACTGAAGCTTTCTTT. Translating gives CASSPDTEAFF.